This is a list of T cell receptor beta chains from one sample in a study of monozygotic twins with cystic fibrosis. Sequenced by immunoSEQ multiplex PCR; TCRdb stores in-frame clones only, minus some. In the table there are about 16,000 clones, around 96% of which are singletons. The specimen was blood. The receptors derive from a girl aged 2 to 9 with cystic fibrosis. Both conserved end residues are part of each CDR3. The D gene is left open where the match is weak. Clone size appears in some rows only: once, few, many, or a class for an expanded clone.

d_call: -; j_call: TRBJ2-2; clone_size: -; v_call: TRBV10-3; cdr3_aa: CAIGKGQLTGELFF; cdr3_nt: TGTGCCATCGGGAAGGGGCAACTTACCGGGGAGCTGTTTTTT
d_call: -; j_call: TRBJ1-1; clone_size: -; v_call: TRBV15; cdr3_aa: CATSRGGGPTTEAFF; cdr3_nt: TGTGCCACCAGCAGAGGGGGAGGCCCAACCACTGAAGCTTTCTTT
d_call: TRBD1; j_call: TRBJ1-1; clone_size: -; v_call: TRBV10-3; cdr3_aa: CAIRETGTNTEAFF; cdr3_nt: TGTGCCATCAGAGAGACAGGGACCAACACTGAAGCTTTCTTT
d_call: -; j_call: TRBJ1-5; clone_size: -; v_call: TRBV2; cdr3_aa: CASSLTAYSNQPQHF; cdr3_nt: TGTGCCAGCAGCTTGACAGCTTATAGCAATCAGCCCCAGCATTTT
d_call: -; j_call: TRBJ1-2; clone_size: -; v_call: TRBV5-4; cdr3_aa: CASSSGIRYGYTF; cdr3_nt: TGTGCCAGCAGCTCTGGAATTCGGTATGGCTACACCTTC
d_call: -; j_call: TRBJ2-1; clone_size: -; v_call: TRBV7-8; cdr3_aa: CASRTRINRNEQFF; cdr3_nt: TGTGCCAGCAGGACGCGGATCAACAGGAATGAGCAGTTCTTC
d_call: TRBD1; j_call: TRBJ1-1; clone_size: -; v_call: TRBV19; cdr3_aa: CASSRGQGEAFF; cdr3_nt: TGTGCCAGTAGTCGCGGACAGGGTGAAGCTTTCTTT
d_call: -; j_call: TRBJ2-5; clone_size: -; v_call: TRBV6-5; cdr3_aa: CASSQDGITQYF; cdr3_nt: TGTGCCAGCAGCCAAGACGGGATTACCCAGTACTTC
d_call: TRBD1; j_call: TRBJ2-1; clone_size: -; v_call: TRBV27; cdr3_aa: CASSLPDREVRGYNEQFF; cdr3_nt: TGTGCCAGCAGTTTACCGGACAGGGAGGTTAGGGGTTACAATGAGCAGTTCTTC
d_call: TRBD2; j_call: TRBJ2-3; clone_size: -; v_call: TRBV6-5; cdr3_aa: CASSYAGEPEDTQYF; cdr3_nt: TGTGCCAGCAGTTACGCGGGGGAACCCGAAGATACGCAGTATTTT
d_call: -; j_call: TRBJ2-2; clone_size: once; v_call: TRBV7-2; cdr3_aa: CASSLMRTSTGELFF; cdr3_nt: TGTGCCAGCAGCTTGATGCGAACAAGTACCGGGGAGCTGTTTTTT
d_call: TRBD1; j_call: TRBJ1-1; clone_size: -; v_call: TRBV28; cdr3_aa: CASSLNDRGFGAFF; cdr3_nt: TGTGCCAGCAGTTTAAACGACAGGGGGTTTGGAGCTTTCTTT
d_call: -; j_call: TRBJ2-1; clone_size: -; v_call: TRBV5-1; cdr3_aa: CASSLSGGPRGREQFF; cdr3_nt: TGCGCCAGCAGCTTGAGTGGGGGACCACGTGGTAGAGAGCAGTTCTTC
d_call: TRBD1; j_call: TRBJ2-7; clone_size: -; v_call: TRBV18; cdr3_aa: CASSPLFDRGVYEQYF; cdr3_nt: TGTGCCAGCTCACCACTCTTCGACAGGGGTGTGTACGAGCAGTACTTC
d_call: TRBD1; j_call: TRBJ1-3; clone_size: once; v_call: TRBV19; cdr3_aa: CASTYYPPGQGLFGNTIYF; cdr3_nt: TGTGCCAGTACCTATTATCCTCCGGGACAGGGACTTTTCGGAAACACCATATATTTT
d_call: -; j_call: TRBJ1-2; clone_size: once; v_call: TRBV5-4; cdr3_aa: CASSLWQSNYGYTF; cdr3_nt: TGTGCCAGCAGCTTGTGGCAGTCCAACTATGGCTACACCTTC
d_call: -; j_call: TRBJ1-4; clone_size: once; v_call: TRBV2; cdr3_aa: CASSEHGGNEKLFF; cdr3_nt: TGTGCCAGCAGTGAGCATGGGGGTAATGAAAAACTGTTTTTT
d_call: -; j_call: TRBJ2-6; clone_size: -; v_call: TRBV6-6; cdr3_aa: CASSYGLTSGANVLTF; cdr3_nt: TGTGCCAGCAGTTACGGGTTGACCTCTGGGGCCAACGTCCTGACTTTC
d_call: TRBD2; j_call: TRBJ2-3; clone_size: -; v_call: TRBV7-2; cdr3_aa: CASSLVASGGAGGDTQYF; cdr3_nt: TGTGCCAGCAGCTTAGTGGCTAGCGGGGGGGCCGGCGGAGATACGCAGTATTTT
d_call: -; j_call: TRBJ1-1; clone_size: -; v_call: TRBV2; cdr3_aa: CASSQQGQNTEAFF; cdr3_nt: TGTGCCAGCAGTCAGCAGGGCCAGAACACTGAAGCTTTCTTT
d_call: TRBD1; j_call: TRBJ1-2; clone_size: -; v_call: TRBV28; cdr3_aa: CASSHRGSRAKNYGYTF; cdr3_nt: TGTGCCAGCAGCCACAGGGGCTCGAGAGCAAAAAACTATGGCTACACCTTC
d_call: -; j_call: TRBJ2-5; clone_size: -; v_call: TRBV7-2; cdr3_aa: CASSLRGAQYF; cdr3_nt: TGTGCCAGCAGCTTAAGGGGGGCCCAGTACTTC
d_call: -; j_call: TRBJ1-1; clone_size: -; v_call: TRBV4-3; cdr3_aa: CASSQAGDRTEAFF; cdr3_nt: TGCGCCAGCAGCCAGGCAGGGGATAGGACTGAAGCTTTCTTT
d_call: TRBD2; j_call: TRBJ2-2; clone_size: -; v_call: TRBV2; cdr3_aa: CASSLLAGDTGELFF; cdr3_nt: TGTGCCAGCAGCCTACTAGCGGGGGACACCGGGGAGCTGTTTTTT
d_call: TRBD1; j_call: TRBJ1-2; clone_size: -; v_call: TRBV29-1; cdr3_aa: CSFRDRENYGYTF; cdr3_nt: TGCAGCTTCCGGGACAGGGAAAACTATGGCTACACCTTC
d_call: -; j_call: TRBJ2-2; clone_size: -; v_call: TRBV15; cdr3_aa: CATSRTPPGTTNTGELFF; cdr3_nt: TGTGCCACCAGCAGAACCCCCCCCGGGACAACTAACACCGGGGAGCTGTTTTTT
d_call: -; j_call: TRBJ1-1; clone_size: once; v_call: TRBV5-6; cdr3_aa: CASSRGVTEAFF; cdr3_nt: TGTGCCAGCAGCCGAGGGGTCACTGAAGCTTTCTTT